The 24 T cell receptor beta chains presented below share a single source sample, sequenced in a study of cytomegalovirus exposure and HLA in healthy donors. Amplification used 60 Vbeta primers and 13 Jbeta primers. Profiling relied on immunoSEQ multiplex PCR, and the TCRdb table lists in-frame clones only, not all of them. The sample lists some 220,000 clones, over 70% occurring once. The sequencing input was PBMCs. The receptors stem from a woman in her sixties in good health and CMV-seropositive.

This clone was seen a single time. The chain couples TRBV28 to TRBJ1-1; D is undetermined. Germline CDR1 and CDR2: MDHEN and SYDVKM. Trimming removed 2 bases from V and 7 bases from J, with 8 bases in between. The CDR3 length is 12 residues. Here the CDR3 DNA reads TGTGCCAGCAGTTTAGGCCCAATTGAAGCTTTCTTT. Residues: CASSLGPIEAFF.

This chain joins TRBV28 and TRBJ2-2; the D gene is possibly TRBD2 (5 bases). The CDR3 covers 14 residues. V lost 0 bases to trimming and J lost 7 bases, with 9 bases between them. Germline V CDR1 and CDR2: MDHEN, SYDVKM. The CDR3 bases are TGTGCCAGCAGTTTATGGACCGCGGGCGGGGAGCTGTTTTTT. It codes for CASSLWTAGGELFF. Looking up the rest from reference TRBV28 and TRBJ2-2 gives the full variable domain: DVKVTQSSRYLVKRTGEKVFLECVQDMDHENMFWYRQDPGLGLRLIYFSYDVKMKEKGDIPEGYSVSREKKERFSLILESASTNQTSMYLCASSLWTAGGELFFGEGSRLTVL.

This clone was seen a few times. The V and J genes are TRBV19 and TRBJ1-5, with TRBD1 as a possible D gene (6 bases). The CDR3 totals 16 residues. In germline, CDR1 is LNHDA, CDR2 SQIVND (reference sequence). Trimming took 7 bases from V and 1 from J, leaving 17 bases between them. CDR3 sequence reads: CASNAEGGQSNQPQHF. CDR3 DNA: TGTGCCAGTAACGCGGAAGGGGGTCAGAGCAATCAGCCCCAGCATTTT.

This chain joins TRBV18 and TRBJ2-7; the match to TRBD1 covers 9 bases. V lost 3 bases and J lost 0; bases outside the gene matches: 9. Germline-derived CDR1 and CDR2 are KGHSH and LQKENI. The CDR3 covers 17 residues. The CDR3 sequence is CASSPTVPGQGSYEQYF. The DNA for the CDR3 is TGTGCCAGCTCACCCACCGTTCCGGGACAGGGCTCCTACGAGCAGTACTTC.

The chain has TRBV19 and TRBJ1-4, with TRBD1 identical over 7 bases. V gave up 3 bases and J gave up 0 bases; unmatched junction bases: 7. CDR1 is LNHDA and CDR2 is SQIVND in the germline V gene (reference sequence). The CDR3 contains 17 residues. As DNA, the CDR3 is TGTGCCAGTAGTATTAGTGTGGGACAGTCAACTAATGAAAAACTGTTTTTT. Translation: CASSISVGQSTNEKLFF.

J is TRBJ2-3 and V is TRBV2; D is possibly TRBD1 (5 bases). This CDR3 is built from 15 residues. The germline V gene encodes CDR1 SNHLY and CDR2 FYNNEI. V was shortened by 2 bases and J by 0 bases, with 9 bases between the two germline ends. The CDR3 protein is CASSERTHSTDTQYF. The CDR3 nucleotides are TGTGCCAGCAGTGAAAGGACACACAGCACAGATACGCAGTATTTT.

The chain couples TRBV18 to TRBJ1-2; D call uncertain. Germline V gene data show CDR1 as KGHSH and CDR2 as LQKENI. The CDR3 loop spans 14 amino acids. The germline V and J ends were trimmed by 3 bases and 4 bases, with 12 bases remaining between them. The CDR3 nucleotides read TGTGCCAGCTCACCTCCGGGAAGAGGCTATGGCTACACCTTC. This translates into CASSPPGRGYGYTF.

This clone was observed a few times. The CDR3 coding sequence is TGTGCCAGCAGTGAATACGTCAGCGGTCAGCCCCAGCATTTT. It specifies CASSEYVSGQPQHF. This rearrangement joins TRBV25-1 to TRBJ1-5; D is ambiguous. CDR1 and CDR2 from the germline V gene are MGHDK and SYGVNS. V was pared by 0 bases and J by 6 bases, with 9 bases between. The CDR3 sequence is 14 residues long.

The chain employs TRBV5-8 and TRBJ2-1; TRBD2 aligns across 11 bases. V was pared by 3 bases and J by 3 bases, with 2 bases of the junction left unmatched. Germline loops: CDR1 SGHTS, CDR2 YDEGEE. The CDR3 loop spans 15 amino acids. DNA of the CDR3: TGTGCCAGCAGCTCGACTAGCGGGGACTACAATGAGCAGTTCTTC. Protein: CASSSTSGDYNEQFF.

V is TRBV4-2 and J is TRBJ2-2; D may be TRBD1 (5 bases). V was trimmed by 4 bases and J by 7 bases, leaving 10 bases between them. The CDR3 covers 13 residues. Per germline, CDR1 LGHNA and CDR2 YNFKEQ. The CDR3: CASSPIGDGELFF. Written as DNA, the CDR3 is TGTGCCAGCAGCCCAATAGGGGACGGGGAGCTGTTTTTT.

The V call is TRBV5-1, the J call TRBJ2-7, with D tentatively TRBD2 (6 bases). The ends were cut back, 5 bases at V and 2 bases at J, with 8 bases in the middle. CDR3 length equals 12 residues. In germline, CDR1 is SGHRS, CDR2 YFSETQ. CDR3 amino acids: CASRSGAYEQYF. The CDR3 DNA follows: TGCGCCAGCAGGTCGGGGGCCTACGAGCAGTACTTC.

This clone was seen a handful of times. This chain connects TRBV4-3 to TRBJ2-2; 8 bases align to TRBD1. The V gene end was trimmed by 0 bases and the J gene end by 5 bases; junction bases not matched to a gene: 5. The CDR3 has 16 residues. Germline-derived CDR1 and CDR2 are LGHNA and YSLEER. CDR3 sequence (DNA): TGCGCCAGCAGCCAAGAACCAGGGGGCGGGACCGGGGAGCTGTTTTTT. Its translation is CASSQEPGGGTGELFF.

The chain carries TRBV5-1 and TRBJ2-3; TRBD2 agrees at 10 bases. The germline V gene encodes CDR1 SGHRS and CDR2 YFSETQ. This CDR3 region has 16 residues. The junction had 4 bases not matched to a gene; V was cut back by 2 bases and J by 1 base. The CDR3 bases are TGCGCCAGCAGCTTAACCGGGACTAGCGGCACAGATACGCAGTATTTT. The encoded protein is CASSLTGTSGTDTQYF.

This clone was observed a single time. V is TRBV10-2 and J is TRBJ2-1; 8 nucleotides line up with TRBD2. Germline V CDR1 and CDR2: WSHSY, SAAADI. There are 16 residues in the CDR3. With 5 bases clipped from V and 8 bases from J, the junction kept 14 bases outside the gene matches. The CDR3 bases are TGCGCCAGCAGTATCCACGGGACTAGAAGCTTGCATGAGCAGTTCTTC. This encodes CASSIHGTRSLHEQFF.

The rearrangement joins TRBV6-1 to TRBJ2-7, with 13 bases lining up with TRBD2. This CDR3 is 14 amino acids long. Per germline, CDR1 MNHNS and CDR2 SASEGT. J lost 1 base, V lost 7 bases, and 1 base had no gene match. DNA for the CDR3: TGTGCCAGCAAACTAGCGGGAGGGTCCTACGAGCAGTACTTC. Its protein product is CASKLAGGSYEQYF.

The chain employs TRBV21-1 and TRBJ2-5; TRBD1 was called by the table and not checked on the DNA. TRBV21-1 is described as a pseudogene. The length of the CDR3 is 16 residues. CDR3: CASSNYGATGRETQYF. Written as DNA, the CDR3 is TGTGCCAGCAGCAATTACGGGGCGACAGGGCGGGAGACCCAGTACTTC.

The chain recombines TRBV6-1 with TRBJ2-7, with 7 bases lining up with TRBD1. The CDR3 spans 15 residues. The ends lost 4 bases at V and 1 base at J; junction bases unmatched: 7. Germline CDR1 and CDR2: MNHNS and SASEGT. The DNA for the CDR3 is TGTGCCAGCAGTGCCTCAGGACAGGCATCCTACGAGCAGTACTTC. Amino acid sequence: CASSASGQASYEQYF.

The chain carries TRBV2 and TRBJ1-6; D remains ambiguous. V dropped 4 bases and J dropped 7 bases, with 8 bases sitting between them. Germline lookup yields CDR1 SNHLY and CDR2 FYNNEI. The CDR3 length is 13 residues. The CDR3 nucleotides are TGTGCCAGCAGTGGTCGGGAGAATTCACCCCTCCACTTT. Protein sequence: CASSGRENSPLHF.

The CDR3 spells CASSIYGRDYYGYTF. The CDR3 DNA reads TGTGCCAGCAGCATTTATGGCAGGGATTACTATGGCTACACCTTC. The V and J genes are TRBV5-5 and TRBJ1-2; possibly TRBD1 for D (5 bases). The CDR3 spans 15 residues. From germline, CDR1 is SGHKS and CDR2 YYEKEE (reference sequence). V gave up 4 bases and J gave up 3 bases, with 16 bases separating them.

Here the CDR3 reads CASSLEGSRGQYF. CDR3 in DNA: TGCGCCAGCAGCTTGGAAGGCAGTCGAGGGCAGTACTTC. The V call is TRBV5-1, the J call TRBJ2-7, with D uncertain. The CDR3 has 13 residues. The V gene lost 0 bases and the J gene lost 9 bases, with 13 bases spanning the gap. From germline, CDR1 is SGHRS and CDR2 YFSETQ.

This clone was observed a handful of times. The chain recombines TRBV7-2 with TRBJ2-3; D is unclear. CDR1 is SGHTA, CDR2 FQGNSA, per germline. Trimming left V 5 bases short and J 5 bases short, with 8 bases between. The CDR3 sequence is 12 residues long. DNA of the CDR3: TGTGCCAGCAGCGTGAACAGAGATACGCAGTATTTT. Translation: CASSVNRDTQYF. The full variable domain, in which reference TRBV7-2 and TRBJ2-3 provide the parts outside the CDR3, is GAGVSQSPSNKVTEKGKDVELRCDPISGHTALYWYRQSLGQGLEFLIYFQGNSAPDKSGLPSDRFSAERTGGSVSTLTIQRTQQEDSAVYLCASSVNRDTQYFGPGTRLTVL.

The chain uses TRBV5-4 and TRBJ1-1, with D perhaps matching TRBD1 (6 bases). The V gene lost 3 bases and the J gene lost 6 bases, with 15 bases spanning the gap. The CDR3 runs to 14 residues. Per the germline V gene, CDR1 is SGHNT and CDR2 is YYREEE (reference sequence). CDR3 DNA: TGTGCCAGCAGCTCGGCGGACAGTAACGCTGAAGCTTTCTTT. Protein product: CASSSADSNAEAFF.

This sequence joins TRBV5-4 and TRBJ2-7, with 7 bases identical to TRBD1. The V gene's germline CDR1 is SGHNT and CDR2 YYREEE (reference sequence). The CDR3 covers 15 residues. V was clipped by 5 bases and J by 2 bases; unmatched bases: 10. The CDR3 spells CASSLGQKVTYEQYF. The CDR3 coding sequence is TGTGCCAGCAGTCTGGGACAGAAAGTCACCTACGAGCAGTACTTC.

This clone was counted only a few times. V usage is TRBV5-1 and J usage is TRBJ1-1; 9 nucleotides align to TRBD1. This CDR3 is built from 14 residues. With V trimmed by 4 bases and J by 4 bases, 5 bases remained unmatched. Germline V CDR1 and CDR2: SGHRS, YFSETQ. For the CDR3, the DNA is TGCGCCAGCAGCCCCTTGGACAGGGGCACTGAAGCTTTCTTT. It specifies CASSPLDRGTEAFF.